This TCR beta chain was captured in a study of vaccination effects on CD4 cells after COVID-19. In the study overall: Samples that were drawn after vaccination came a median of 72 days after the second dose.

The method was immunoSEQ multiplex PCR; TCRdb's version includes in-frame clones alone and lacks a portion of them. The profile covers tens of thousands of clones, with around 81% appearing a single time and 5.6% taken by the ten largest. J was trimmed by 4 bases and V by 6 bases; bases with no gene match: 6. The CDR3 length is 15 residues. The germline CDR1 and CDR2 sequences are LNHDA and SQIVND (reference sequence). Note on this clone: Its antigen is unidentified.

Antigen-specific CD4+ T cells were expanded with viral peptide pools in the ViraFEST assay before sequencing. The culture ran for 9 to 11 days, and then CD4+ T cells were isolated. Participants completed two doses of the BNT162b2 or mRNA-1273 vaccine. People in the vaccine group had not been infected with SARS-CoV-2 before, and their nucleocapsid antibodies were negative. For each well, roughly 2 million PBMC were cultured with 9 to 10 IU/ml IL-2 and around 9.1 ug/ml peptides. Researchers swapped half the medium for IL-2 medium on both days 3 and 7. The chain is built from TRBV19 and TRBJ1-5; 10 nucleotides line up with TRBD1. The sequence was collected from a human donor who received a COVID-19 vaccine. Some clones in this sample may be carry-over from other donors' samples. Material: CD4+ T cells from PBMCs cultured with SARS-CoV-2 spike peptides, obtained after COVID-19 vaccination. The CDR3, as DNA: TGTGCCAGTAGCTGGGGGACAGGGGAGAATCAGCCCCAGCATTTT. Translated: CASSWGTGENQPQHF.